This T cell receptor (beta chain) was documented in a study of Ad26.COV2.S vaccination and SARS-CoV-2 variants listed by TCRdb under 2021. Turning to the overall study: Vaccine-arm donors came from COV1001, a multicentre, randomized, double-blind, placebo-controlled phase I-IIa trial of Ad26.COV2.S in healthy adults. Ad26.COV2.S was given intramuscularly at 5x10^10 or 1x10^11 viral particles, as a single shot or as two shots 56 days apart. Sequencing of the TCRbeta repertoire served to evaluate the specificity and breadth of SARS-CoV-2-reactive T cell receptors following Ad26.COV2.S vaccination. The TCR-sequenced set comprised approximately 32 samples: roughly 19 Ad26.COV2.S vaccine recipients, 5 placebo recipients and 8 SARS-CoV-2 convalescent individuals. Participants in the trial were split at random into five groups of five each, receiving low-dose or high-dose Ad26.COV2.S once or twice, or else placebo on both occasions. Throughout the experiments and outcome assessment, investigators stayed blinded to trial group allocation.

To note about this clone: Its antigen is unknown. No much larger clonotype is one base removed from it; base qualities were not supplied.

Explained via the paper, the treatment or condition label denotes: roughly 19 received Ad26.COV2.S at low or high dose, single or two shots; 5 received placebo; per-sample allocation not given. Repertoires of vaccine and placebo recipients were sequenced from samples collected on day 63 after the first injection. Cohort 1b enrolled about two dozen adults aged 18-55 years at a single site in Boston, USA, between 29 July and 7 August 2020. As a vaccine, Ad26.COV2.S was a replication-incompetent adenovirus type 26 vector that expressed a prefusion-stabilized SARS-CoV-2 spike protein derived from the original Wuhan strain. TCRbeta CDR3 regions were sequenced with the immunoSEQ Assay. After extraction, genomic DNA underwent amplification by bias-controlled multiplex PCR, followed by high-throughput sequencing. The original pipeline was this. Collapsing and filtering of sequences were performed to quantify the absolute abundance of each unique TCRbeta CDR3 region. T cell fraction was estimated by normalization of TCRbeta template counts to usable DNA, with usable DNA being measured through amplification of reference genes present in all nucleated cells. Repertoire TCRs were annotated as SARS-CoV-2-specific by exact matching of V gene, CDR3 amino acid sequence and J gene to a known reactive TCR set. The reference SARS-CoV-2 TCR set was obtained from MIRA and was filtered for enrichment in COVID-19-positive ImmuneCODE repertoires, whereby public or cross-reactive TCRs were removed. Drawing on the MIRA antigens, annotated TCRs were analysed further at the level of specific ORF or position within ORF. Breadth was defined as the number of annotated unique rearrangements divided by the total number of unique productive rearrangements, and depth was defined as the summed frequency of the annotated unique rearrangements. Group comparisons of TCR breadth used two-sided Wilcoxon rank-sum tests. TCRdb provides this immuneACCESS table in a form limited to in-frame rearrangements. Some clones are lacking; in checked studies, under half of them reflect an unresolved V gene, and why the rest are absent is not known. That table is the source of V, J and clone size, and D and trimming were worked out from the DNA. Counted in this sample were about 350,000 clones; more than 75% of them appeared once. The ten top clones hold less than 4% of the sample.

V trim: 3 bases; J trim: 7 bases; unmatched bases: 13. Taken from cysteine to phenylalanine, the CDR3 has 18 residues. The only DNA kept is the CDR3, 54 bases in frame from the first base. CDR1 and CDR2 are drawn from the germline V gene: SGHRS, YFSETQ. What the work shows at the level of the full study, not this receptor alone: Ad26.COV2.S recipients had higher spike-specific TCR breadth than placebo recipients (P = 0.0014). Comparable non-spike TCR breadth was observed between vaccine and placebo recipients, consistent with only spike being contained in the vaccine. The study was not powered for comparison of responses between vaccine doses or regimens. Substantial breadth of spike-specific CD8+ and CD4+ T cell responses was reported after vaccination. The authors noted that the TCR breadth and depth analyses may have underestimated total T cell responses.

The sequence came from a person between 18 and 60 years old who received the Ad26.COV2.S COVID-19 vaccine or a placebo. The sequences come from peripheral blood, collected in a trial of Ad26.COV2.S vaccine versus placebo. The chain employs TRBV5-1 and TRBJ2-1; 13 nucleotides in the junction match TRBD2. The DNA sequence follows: TGCGCCAGCAGCTCACTAGCGGGGGGGCCGGGTAGACGGAATGAGCAGTTCTTC. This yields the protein CASSSLAGGPGRRNEQFF.